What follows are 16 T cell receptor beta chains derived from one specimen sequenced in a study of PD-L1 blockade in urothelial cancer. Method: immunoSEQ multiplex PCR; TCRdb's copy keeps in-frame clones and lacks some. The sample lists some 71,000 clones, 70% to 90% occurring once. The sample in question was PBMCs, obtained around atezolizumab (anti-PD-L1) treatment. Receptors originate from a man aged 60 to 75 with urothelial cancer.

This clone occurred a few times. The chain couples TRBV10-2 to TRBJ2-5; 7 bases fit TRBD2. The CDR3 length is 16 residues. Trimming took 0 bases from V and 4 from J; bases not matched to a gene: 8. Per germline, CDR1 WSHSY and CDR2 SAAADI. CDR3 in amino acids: CASSESRGRARETQYF. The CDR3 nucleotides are TGCGCCAGCAGTGAGTCTCGAGGGAGGGCCCGAGAGACCCAGTACTTC.

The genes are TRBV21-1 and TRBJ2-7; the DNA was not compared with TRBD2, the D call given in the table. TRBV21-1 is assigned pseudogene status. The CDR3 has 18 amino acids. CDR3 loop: CASSDAPNKRGHPYEQYF. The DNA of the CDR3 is TGTGCCAGCAGCGACGCCCCGAACAAGCGGGGGCACCCCTACGAGCAGTACTTC.

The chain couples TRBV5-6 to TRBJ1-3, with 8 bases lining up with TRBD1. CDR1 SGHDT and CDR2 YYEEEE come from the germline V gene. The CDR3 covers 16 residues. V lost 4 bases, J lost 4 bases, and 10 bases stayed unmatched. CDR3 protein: CASSEGTGLGGNTIYF. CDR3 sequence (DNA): TGTGCCAGCAGCGAGGGGACAGGATTAGGAGGAAACACCATATATTTT. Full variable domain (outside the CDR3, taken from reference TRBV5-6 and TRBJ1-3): DAGVTQSPTHLIKTRGQQVTLRCSPKSGHDTVSWYQQALGQGPQFIFQYYEEEERQRGNFPDRFSGHQFPNYSSELNVNALLLGDSALYLCASSEGTGLGGNTIYFGEGSWLTVV.

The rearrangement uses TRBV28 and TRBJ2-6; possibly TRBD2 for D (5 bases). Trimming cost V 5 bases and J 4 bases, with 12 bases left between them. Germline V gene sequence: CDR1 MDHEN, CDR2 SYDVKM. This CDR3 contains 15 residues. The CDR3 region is CASSLGGSGANVLTF. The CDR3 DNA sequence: TGTGCCAGCAGTCTCGGTGGGAGCGGGGCCAACGTCCTGACTTTC.

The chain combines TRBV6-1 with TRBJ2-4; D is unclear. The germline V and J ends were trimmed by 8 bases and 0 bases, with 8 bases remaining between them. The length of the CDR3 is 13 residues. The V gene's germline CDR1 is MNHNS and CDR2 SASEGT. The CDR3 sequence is CASYELAKNIQYF. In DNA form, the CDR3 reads TGTGCCAGCTACGAGTTAGCCAAAAACATTCAGTACTTC.

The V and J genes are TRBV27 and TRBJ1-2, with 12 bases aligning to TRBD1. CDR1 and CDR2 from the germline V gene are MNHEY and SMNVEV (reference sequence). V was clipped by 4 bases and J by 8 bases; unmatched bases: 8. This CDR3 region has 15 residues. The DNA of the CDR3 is TGTGCCAGCAGTTCAGCGGGACAGGGGGCTCTCGGCTACACCTTC. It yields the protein CASSSAGQGALGYTF.

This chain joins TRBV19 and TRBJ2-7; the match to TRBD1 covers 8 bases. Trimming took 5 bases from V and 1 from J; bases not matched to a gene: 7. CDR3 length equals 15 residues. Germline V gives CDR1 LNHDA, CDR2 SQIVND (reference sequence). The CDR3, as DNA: TGTGCCAGTAGTGCGGGACAGGCGCTTTCCTACGAGCAGTACTTC. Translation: CASSAGQALSYEQYF.

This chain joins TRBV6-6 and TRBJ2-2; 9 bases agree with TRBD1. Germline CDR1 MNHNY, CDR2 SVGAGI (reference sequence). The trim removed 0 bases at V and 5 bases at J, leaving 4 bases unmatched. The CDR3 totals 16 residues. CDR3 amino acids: CASSYSTGGWTGELFF. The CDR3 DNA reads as TGTGCCAGCAGTTACTCGACAGGGGGTTGGACCGGGGAGCTGTTTTTT.

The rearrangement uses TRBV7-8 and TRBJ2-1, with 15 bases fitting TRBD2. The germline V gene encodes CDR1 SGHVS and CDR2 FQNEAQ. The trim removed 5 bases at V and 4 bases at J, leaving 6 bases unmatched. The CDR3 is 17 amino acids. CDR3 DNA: TGTGCCAGCAGCCCGAGGACTAGCGGGAGGGTATACAATGAGCAGTTCTTC. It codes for CASSPRTSGRVYNEQFF.

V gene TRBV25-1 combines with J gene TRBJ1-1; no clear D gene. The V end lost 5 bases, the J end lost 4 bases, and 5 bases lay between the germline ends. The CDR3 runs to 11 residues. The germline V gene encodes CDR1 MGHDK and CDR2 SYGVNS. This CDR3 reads CASSRGTEAFF. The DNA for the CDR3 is TGTGCCAGCAGTAGAGGCACTGAAGCTTTCTTT. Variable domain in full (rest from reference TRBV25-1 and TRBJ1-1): EADIYQTPRYLVIGTGKKITLECSQTMGHDKMYWYQQDPGMELHLIHYSYGVNSTEKGDLSSESTVSRIRTEHFPLTLESARPSHTSQYLCASSRGTEAFFGQGTRLTVV.

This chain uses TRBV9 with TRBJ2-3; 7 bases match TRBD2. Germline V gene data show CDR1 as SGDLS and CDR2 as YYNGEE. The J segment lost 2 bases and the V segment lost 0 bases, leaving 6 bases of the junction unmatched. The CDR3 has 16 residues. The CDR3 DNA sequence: TGTGCCAGCAGCGTAGATCGCGGGGGTGTCACAGATACGCAGTATTTT. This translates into CASSVDRGGVTDTQYF.

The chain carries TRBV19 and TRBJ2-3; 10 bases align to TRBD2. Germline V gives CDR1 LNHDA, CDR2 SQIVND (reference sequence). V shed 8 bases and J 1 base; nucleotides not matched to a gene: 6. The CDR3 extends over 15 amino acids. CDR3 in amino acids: CASQREGLRTDTQYF. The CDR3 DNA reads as TGTGCCAGTCAGCGGGAGGGTCTTCGCACAGATACGCAGTATTTT.

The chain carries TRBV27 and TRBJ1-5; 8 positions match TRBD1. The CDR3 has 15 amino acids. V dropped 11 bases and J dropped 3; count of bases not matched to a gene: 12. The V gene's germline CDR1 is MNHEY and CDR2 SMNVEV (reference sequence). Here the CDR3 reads CAATRTGLINQPQHF. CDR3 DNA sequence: TGTGCCGCGACTAGGACAGGGTTGATCAATCAGCCCCAGCATTTT.

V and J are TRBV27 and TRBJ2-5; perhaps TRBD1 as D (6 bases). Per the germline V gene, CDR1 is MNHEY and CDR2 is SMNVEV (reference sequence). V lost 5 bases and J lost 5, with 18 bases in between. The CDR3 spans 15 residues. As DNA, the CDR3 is TGTGCCAGCAGTCCCGGACAGACTCCCGTGGAGACCCAGTACTTC. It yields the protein CASSPGQTPVETQYF.

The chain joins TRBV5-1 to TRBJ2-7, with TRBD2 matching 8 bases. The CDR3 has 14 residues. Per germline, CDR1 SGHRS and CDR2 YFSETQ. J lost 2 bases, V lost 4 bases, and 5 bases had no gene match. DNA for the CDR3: TGCGCCAGCAGCCCCGGGGGGGGGACCTACGAGCAGTACTTC. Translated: CASSPGGGTYEQYF.

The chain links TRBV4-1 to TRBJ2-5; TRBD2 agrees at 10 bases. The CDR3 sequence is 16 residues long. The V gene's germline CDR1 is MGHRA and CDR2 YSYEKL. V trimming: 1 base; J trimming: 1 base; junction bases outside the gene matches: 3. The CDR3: CASSQAGLATQETQYF. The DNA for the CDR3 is TGCGCCAGCAGCCAAGCGGGACTAGCGACCCAAGAGACCCAGTACTTC.